The entry below describes one T cell receptor (beta chain). The data belong to a study of blood T cell repertoires in COVID-19. Study summary: Samples of COVID-19 (acute and convalescent) were obtained from the United States, Italy and Spain. T cells, B-cell-depleted T cells, or PBMCs provided the cDNA or gDNA that served as material.

Original methodology: Reference gene primers were amplified, and this amplification served to estimate nucleated cell counts. Method: immunoSEQ multiplex PCR; TCRdb's copy keeps in-frame clones and lacks some. The V and J calls and clone size were taken over from that table, and D and trimming were inferred from the DNA. The sample has roughly 110,000 clones; approximately 78% are singletons. The ends lost 4 bases at V and 4 bases at J; junction bases unmatched: 5. The germline gives CDR1 SGHRS, CDR2 YFSETQ. The CDR3 sequence is 14 residues long. The clonotype was recovered from a man aged 70-80 years with acute or convalescent COVID-19. This sequence joins TRBV5-1 and TRBJ1-1; 9 nucleotides align to TRBD1. Sequenced sample: peripheral blood. The CDR3 nucleotides read TGCGCCAGCAGCCCCGGGACAGGGAGCACTGAAGCTTTCTTT. It translates to CASSPGTGSTEAFF. Full variable domain (remainder filled in from reference TRBV5-1 and TRBJ1-1): KAGVTQTPRYLIKTRGQQVTLSCSPISGHRSVSWYQQTPGQGLQFLFEYFSETQRNKGNFPGRFSGRQFSNSRSEMNVSTLELGDSALYLCASSPGTGSTEAFFGQGTRLTVV.